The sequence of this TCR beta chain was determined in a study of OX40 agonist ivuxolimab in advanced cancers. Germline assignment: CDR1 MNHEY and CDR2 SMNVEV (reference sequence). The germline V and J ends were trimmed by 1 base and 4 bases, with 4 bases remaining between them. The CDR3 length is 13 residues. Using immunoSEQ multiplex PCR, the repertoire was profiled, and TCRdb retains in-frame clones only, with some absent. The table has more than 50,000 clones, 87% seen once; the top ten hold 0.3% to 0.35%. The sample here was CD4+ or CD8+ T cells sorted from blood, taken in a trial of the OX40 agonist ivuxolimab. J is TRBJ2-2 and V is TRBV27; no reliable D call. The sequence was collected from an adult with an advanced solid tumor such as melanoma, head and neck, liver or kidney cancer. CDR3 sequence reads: CASSLLGTGELFF. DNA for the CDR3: TGTGCCAGCAGTTTATTAGGCACCGGGGAGCTGTTTTTT.